In its sample, the clone carrying this T cell receptor (beta chain) was seen once. Its antigen is not known. V dropped 1 base and J dropped 3; count of bases not matched to a gene: 12. CDR1 and CDR2 (germline): SEHNR, FQNEAQ (reference sequence). This CDR3 contains 18 residues. Using immunoSEQ multiplex PCR, the repertoire was profiled, and TCRdb retains in-frame clones only, with some absent. Among about 4,800 clones, 61% were seen once, and the ten largest hold roughly 18%. Roughly 18-55 mg of tissue was diced for each tumor. The record originates from a study of early stage breast cancer tumors. Study-wide context: ER+/PR+/HER2- status applied to twelve of 16 invasive breast tumors.

Regarding the study as a whole: Blood repertoires resembled normal breast more than tumor. Bulk DNA sequencing of unsorted cells missed chain pairing and markers.

V gene TRBV7-9 combines with J gene TRBJ2-1; 7 bases are a match to TRBD2. This sequence was found in a person between 50 and 60 years old with breast cancer. Sample: breast tumor tissue. CDR3 bases: TGTGCCAGCAGCTTAGGGCCTCTGGGGGAGGGATTCTACAATGAGCAGTTCTTC. Translating it yields CASSLGPLGEGFYNEQFF.